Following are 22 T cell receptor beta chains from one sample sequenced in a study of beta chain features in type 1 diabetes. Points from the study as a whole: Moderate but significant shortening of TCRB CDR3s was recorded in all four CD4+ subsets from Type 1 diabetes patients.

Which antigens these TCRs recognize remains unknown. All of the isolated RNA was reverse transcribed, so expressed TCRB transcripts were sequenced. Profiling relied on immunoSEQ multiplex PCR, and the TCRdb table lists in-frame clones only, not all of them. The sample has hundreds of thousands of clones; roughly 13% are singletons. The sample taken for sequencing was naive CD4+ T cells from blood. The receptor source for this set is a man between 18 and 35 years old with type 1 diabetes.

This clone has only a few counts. CDR3 DNA sequence: TGTGCCAGCAGCACTGACAGGGATACCACCGGGGAGCTGTTTTTT. This codes for CASSTDRDTTGELFF. This chain links TRBV7-3 with TRBJ2-2; 7 bases line up with TRBD1. The CDR3 is 15 residues long. Germline V lookup: CDR1 SGHTA, CDR2 FQGTGA. Trimming cost V 5 bases and J 4 bases; bases outside gene matches: 7.

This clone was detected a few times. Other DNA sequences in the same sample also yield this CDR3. CDR3 residues: CASSLREKLFF. The CDR3 nucleotides are TGTGCCAGCAGTTTGAGGGAAAAACTGTTTTTT. V gene TRBV28 combines with J gene TRBJ1-4; D remains ambiguous. Trimming removed 3 bases at V and 8 bases at J, with 4 bases between. CDR1 is MDHEN and CDR2 is SYDVKM in the germline V gene. The CDR3 loop spans 11 amino acids.

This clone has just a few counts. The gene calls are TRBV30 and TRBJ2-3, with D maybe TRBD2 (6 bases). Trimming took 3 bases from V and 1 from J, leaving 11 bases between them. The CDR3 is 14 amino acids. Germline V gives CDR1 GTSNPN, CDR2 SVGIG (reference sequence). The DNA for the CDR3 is TGTGCCTGGAGGGTCGGGACTGGCACAGATACGCAGTATTTT. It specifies CAWRVGTGTDTQYF.

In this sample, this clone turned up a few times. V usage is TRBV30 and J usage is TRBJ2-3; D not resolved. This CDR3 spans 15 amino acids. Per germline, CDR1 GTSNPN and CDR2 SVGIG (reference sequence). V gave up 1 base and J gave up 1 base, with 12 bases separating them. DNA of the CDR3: TGTGCCTGGAGTGCTTTTTCCCCGGGCACAGATACGCAGTATTTT. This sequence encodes CAWSAFSPGTDTQYF. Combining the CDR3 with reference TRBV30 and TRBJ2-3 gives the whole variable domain SQTIHQWPATLVQPVGSPLSLECTVEGTSNPNLYWYRQAAGRGLQLLFYSVGIGQISSEVPQNLSASRPQDRQFILSSKKLLLSDSGFYLCAWSAFSPGTDTQYFGPGTRLTVL.

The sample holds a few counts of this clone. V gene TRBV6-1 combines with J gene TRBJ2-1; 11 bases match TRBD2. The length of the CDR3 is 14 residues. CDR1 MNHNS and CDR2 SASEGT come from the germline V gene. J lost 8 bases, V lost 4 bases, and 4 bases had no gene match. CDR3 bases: TGTGCCAGCAGTGCCACTAGCGGGAGCGATGAGCAGTTCTTC. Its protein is CASSATSGSDEQFF.

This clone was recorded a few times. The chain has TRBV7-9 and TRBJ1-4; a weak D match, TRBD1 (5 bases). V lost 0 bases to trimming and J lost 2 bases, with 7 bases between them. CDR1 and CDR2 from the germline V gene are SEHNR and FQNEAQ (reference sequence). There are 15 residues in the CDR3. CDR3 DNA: TGTGCCAGCAGCTTAGCGGGGGACACTAATGAAAAACTGTTTTTT. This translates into CASSLAGDTNEKLFF. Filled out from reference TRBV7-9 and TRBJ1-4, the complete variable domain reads DTGVSQNPRHKITKRGQNVTFRCDPISEHNRLYWYRQTLGQGPEFLTYFQNEAQLEKSRLLSDRFSAERPKGSFSTLEIQRTEQGDSAMYLCASSLAGDTNEKLFFGSGTQLSVL.

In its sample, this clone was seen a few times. The CDR3 DNA reads TGTGCCAGCAGCCCAAGCACAGCGAACACCGGGGAGCTGTTTTTT. Its translation is CASSPSTANTGELFF. V gene TRBV7-2 combines with J gene TRBJ2-2; D gene unclear. V was pared by 5 bases and J by 0 bases, with 10 bases between. There are 15 residues in the CDR3. Germline V CDR1 and CDR2: SGHTA, FQGNSA.

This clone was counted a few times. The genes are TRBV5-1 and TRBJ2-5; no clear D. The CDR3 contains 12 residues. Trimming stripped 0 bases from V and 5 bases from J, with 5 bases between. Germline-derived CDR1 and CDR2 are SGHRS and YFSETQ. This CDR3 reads CASSLVLETQYF. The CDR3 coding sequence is TGCGCCAGCAGCTTGGTGTTGGAGACCCAGTACTTC.

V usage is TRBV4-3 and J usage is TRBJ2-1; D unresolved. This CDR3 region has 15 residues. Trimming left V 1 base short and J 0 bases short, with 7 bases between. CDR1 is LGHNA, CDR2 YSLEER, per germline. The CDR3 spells CASSQGVDSYNEQFF. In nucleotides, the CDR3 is TGCGCCAGCAGCCAAGGTGTTGACTCCTACAATGAGCAGTTCTTC.

CDR3 sequence: CASSLERGPWETQYF. The CDR3 nucleotides are TGTGCCAGCAGCTTGGAGCGGGGGCCATGGGAGACCCAGTACTTC. V is TRBV7-2 and J is TRBJ2-5, with 8 bases lining up with TRBD2. Trimming at V came to 3 bases and at J to 5 bases, leaving 8 bases not matched to a gene. The CDR3 contains 15 residues. Germline lookup yields CDR1 SGHTA and CDR2 FQGNSA.

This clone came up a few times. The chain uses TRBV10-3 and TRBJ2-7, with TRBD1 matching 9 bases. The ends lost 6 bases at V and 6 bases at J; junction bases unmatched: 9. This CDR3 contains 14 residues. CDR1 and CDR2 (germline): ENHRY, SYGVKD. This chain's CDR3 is CAIRIMGQGSEQYF. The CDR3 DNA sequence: TGTGCCATCAGGATCATGGGACAGGGTTCCGAGCAGTACTTC.

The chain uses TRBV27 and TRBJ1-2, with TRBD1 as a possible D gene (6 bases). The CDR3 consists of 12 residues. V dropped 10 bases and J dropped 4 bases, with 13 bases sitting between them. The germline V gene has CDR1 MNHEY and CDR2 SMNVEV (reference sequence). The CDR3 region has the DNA TGTGCCACTGGGTGGGGGGCCTATGGCTACACCTTC. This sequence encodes CATGWGAYGYTF.

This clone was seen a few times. CDR3: CASSQTSEAFF. DNA of the CDR3: TGTGCCAGCAGCCAGACAAGTGAAGCTTTCTTT. V and J are TRBV5-6 and TRBJ1-1, with unresolved D. The CDR3 loop spans 11 amino acids. Germline lookup yields CDR1 SGHDT and CDR2 YYEEEE. Trimming took 4 bases from V and 7 from J, leaving 8 bases between them.

For the CDR3, the DNA is TGTGCCTGGAGTCCCACCCATGCAACTAATGAAAAACTGTTTTTT. Protein: CAWSPTHATNEKLFF. V usage is TRBV30 and J usage is TRBJ1-4; D not resolved. The germline CDR1 and CDR2 sequences are GTSNPN and SVGIG (reference sequence). This CDR3 is 15 amino acids long. V lost 2 bases, J lost 0 bases, and 10 bases lay in between.

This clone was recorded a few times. The CDR3 loop reads CAISVDMGETQYF. The CDR3 bases are TGTGCCATCAGTGTCGACATGGGGGAGACCCAGTACTTC. The rearrangement links TRBV10-3 to TRBJ2-5; no clear D gene. Trimming stripped 4 bases from V and 5 bases from J, with 11 bases between. Looked up from germline, CDR1 is ENHRY and CDR2 is SYGVKD. The CDR3 is made up of 13 amino acids.

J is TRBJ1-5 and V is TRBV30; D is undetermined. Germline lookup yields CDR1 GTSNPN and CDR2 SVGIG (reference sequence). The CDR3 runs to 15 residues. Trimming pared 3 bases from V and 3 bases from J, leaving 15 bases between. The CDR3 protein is CAWRLQGLLNQPQHF. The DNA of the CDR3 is TGTGCCTGGAGGTTGCAAGGCCTCCTCAATCAGCCCCAGCATTTT. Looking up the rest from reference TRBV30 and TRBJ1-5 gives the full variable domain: SQTIHQWPATLVQPVGSPLSLECTVEGTSNPNLYWYRQAAGRGLQLLFYSVGIGQISSEVPQNLSASRPQDRQFILSSKKLLLSDSGFYLCAWRLQGLLNQPQHFGDGTRLSIL.

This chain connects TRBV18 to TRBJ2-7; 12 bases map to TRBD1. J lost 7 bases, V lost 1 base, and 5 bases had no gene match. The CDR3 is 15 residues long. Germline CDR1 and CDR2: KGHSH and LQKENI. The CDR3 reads CASSPRGQGAAEQYF. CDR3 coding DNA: TGTGCCAGCTCACCACGGGGACAGGGGGCGGCTGAGCAGTACTTC.

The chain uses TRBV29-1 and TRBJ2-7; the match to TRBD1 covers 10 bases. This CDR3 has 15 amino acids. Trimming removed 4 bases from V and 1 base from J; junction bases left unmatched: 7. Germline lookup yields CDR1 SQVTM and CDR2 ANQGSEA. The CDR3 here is CSVGQGATGSYEQYF. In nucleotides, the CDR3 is TGCAGCGTTGGACAGGGGGCGACGGGATCCTACGAGCAGTACTTC.

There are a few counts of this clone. The DNA for the CDR3 is TGTGCCTGGAGCAAGCCGGGACAGGGGGTAGCTGAAGCTTTCTTT. Protein: CAWSKPGQGVAEAFF. The chain joins TRBV30 to TRBJ1-1; the match to TRBD1 covers 11 bases. Germline CDR1 is GTSNPN and CDR2 is SVGIG (reference sequence). The CDR3 is 15 residues long. Trimming removed 3 bases from V and 6 bases from J; junction bases left unmatched: 9.

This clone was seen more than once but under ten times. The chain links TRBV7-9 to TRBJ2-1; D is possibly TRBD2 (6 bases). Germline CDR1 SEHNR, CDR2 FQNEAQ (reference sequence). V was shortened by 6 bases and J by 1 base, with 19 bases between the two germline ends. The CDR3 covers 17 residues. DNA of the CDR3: TGTGCCAGCAGTTCCCTGGGCGGGGCAGGTTCCTACAATGAGCAGTTCTTC. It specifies CASSSLGGAGSYNEQFF.

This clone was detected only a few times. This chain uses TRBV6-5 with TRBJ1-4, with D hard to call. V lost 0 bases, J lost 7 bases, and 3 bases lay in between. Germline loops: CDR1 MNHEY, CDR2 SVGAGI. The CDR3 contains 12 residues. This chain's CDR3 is CASSYSTEKLFF. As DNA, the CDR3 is TGTGCCAGCAGTTACTCGACTGAAAAACTGTTTTTT.

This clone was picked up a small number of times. Here the CDR3 DNA reads TGTGCCAGCAGCCCAGGCGGGAGCAGAACCGGGGAGCTGTTTTTT. Translation: CASSPGGSRTGELFF. V usage is TRBV7-2 and J usage is TRBJ2-2; 7 bases are a match to TRBD2. Losses at the gene ends were 5 bases for V and 5 bases for J; bases not matched to a gene: 8. Germline V gene sequence: CDR1 SGHTA, CDR2 FQGNSA. The CDR3 totals 15 residues.